One sample yielded the 20 T cell receptor beta chains listed below, sequenced in a study of neoadjuvant anti-PD-1 for oral cavity cancer. Profiling relied on immunoSEQ multiplex PCR, and the TCRdb table lists in-frame clones only, not all of them. Here the sample spans about 23,000 clones, 26% being singletons. Time point: after neoadjuvant nivolumab, at surgical resection. The material was tumor tissue, obtained after nivolumab (anti-PD-1) treatment. The receptors originated from a person aged 40 to 85 with oral cavity squamous cell carcinoma.

This clone was observed many times. J is TRBJ1-4 and V is TRBV6-5; no clear D. This CDR3 is 13 amino acids long. Per the germline V gene, CDR1 is MNHEY and CDR2 is SVGAGI. The V end lost 6 bases, the J end lost 8 bases, and 13 bases lay between the germline ends. As DNA, the CDR3 is TGTGCCAGCAGCCGCACCATGGACGAAAAACTGTTTTTT. It encodes CASSRTMDEKLFF.

This chain uses TRBV7-9 with TRBJ2-7, with D tentatively TRBD1 (6 bases). There are 14 residues in the CDR3. Trimming pared 6 bases from V and 6 bases from J, leaving 18 bases between. Germline loops: CDR1 SEHNR, CDR2 FQNEAQ (reference sequence). The CDR3 DNA reads TGTGCCAGCAGTTCGGAACTAACAGGGCTCGAGCAGTACTTC. Translated, it gives CASSSELTGLEQYF.

The V and J genes are TRBV5-1 and TRBJ2-2; D remains unclear. CDR3 size: 15 residues. Trimming removed 8 bases from V and 6 bases from J, with 20 bases in between. Germline V gene data show CDR1 as SGHRS and CDR2 as YFSETQ. CDR3 bases: TGCGCCAGTCAGCCAGGTTCCACAGTCTCCGGGGAGCTGTTTTTT. Translation: CASQPGSTVSGELFF.

The genes are TRBV14 and TRBJ2-7; 8 nucleotides agree with TRBD1. With 4 bases clipped from V and 3 bases from J, the junction kept 8 bases outside the gene matches. This CDR3 has 15 amino acids. Per germline, CDR1 SGHDN and CDR2 FVKESK. The CDR3 here is CASSPWTGTIYEQYF. The CDR3 nucleotides are TGTGCCAGCAGCCCCTGGACAGGGACGATCTACGAGCAGTACTTC.

The V and J genes are TRBV6-4 and TRBJ2-5, with 10 bases matching TRBD1. The V segment lost 0 bases and the J segment 2 bases; nucleotides outside the gene matches: 12. Germline CDR1 and CDR2: MRHNA and SNTAGT. The CDR3 has 19 residues. The chain's CDR3 is CASSDSAPRRDRGQETQYF. CDR3 DNA: TGTGCCAGCAGTGACTCCGCTCCCCGCCGGGACAGGGGACAAGAGACCCAGTACTTC.

This chain joins TRBV7-2 and TRBJ2-3, with no clear D. V was clipped by 5 bases and J by 3 bases, with 18 bases between them. Germline values: CDR1 SGHTA, CDR2 FQGNSA. CDR3 size: 16 residues. CDR3 nucleotides: TGTGCCAGCAGCCTGGGCCTTGGTGTAAGGACAGATACGCAGTATTTT. Protein: CASSLGLGVRTDTQYF.

This clone was seen more than once but under ten times. This chain connects TRBV5-1 to TRBJ2-7; D unresolved. CDR3 size: 12 residues. Per germline, CDR1 SGHRS and CDR2 YFSETQ. V shed 4 bases and J shed 3 bases, with 8 bases lying between them. The CDR3 region is CASSRDFYEQYF. CDR3 bases: TGCGCCAGCAGCAGGGATTTCTACGAGCAGTACTTC.

This chain connects TRBV30 to TRBJ1-1; no clear D. The V end was cut by 0 bases, the J end by 2 bases, with 13 bases between. Germline V gene sequence: CDR1 GTSNPN, CDR2 SVGIG (reference sequence). The CDR3 contains 15 residues. The CDR3 nucleotides are TGTGCCTGGAGTGTAGGTTCCGGGTTTAACACTGAAGCTTTCTTT. Translated, it gives CAWSVGSGFNTEAFF.

A few counts support this clone. The chain uses TRBV7-9 and TRBJ2-7; 10 bases are shared with TRBD2. Germline CDR1 reads SEHNR; CDR2 reads FQNEAQ (reference sequence). The CDR3 has 15 amino acids. The V gene end was trimmed by 3 bases and the J gene end by 5 bases; junction bases not matched to a gene: 7. CDR3 loop: CASSFALAGENEQYF. DNA for the CDR3: TGTGCCAGCAGCTTCGCCCTAGCGGGAGAGAACGAGCAGTACTTC.

This chain joins TRBV27 and TRBJ1-6; D is perhaps TRBD1 (6 bases). Germline loops: CDR1 MNHEY, CDR2 SMNVEV (reference sequence). The CDR3 sequence is 13 residues long. The ends were cut back, 3 bases at V and 12 bases at J, with 12 bases in the middle. The CDR3 is CASSFRGQGPLHF. In nucleotides, the CDR3 is TGTGCCAGCAGTTTCAGGGGCCAAGGACCCCTCCACTTT.

This clone has a handful of counts. This rearrangement joins TRBV2 to TRBJ2-7; TRBD2 matches at 11 bases. Germline loops: CDR1 SNHLY, CDR2 FYNNEI. CDR3 length equals 16 residues. V trimming: 5 bases; J trimming: 4 bases; junction bases outside the gene matches: 10. CDR3 DNA sequence: TGTGCCAGCAGTCGGGGGCGACTAGCGGGGACTTACGAGCAGTACTTC. Its protein product is CASSRGRLAGTYEQYF.

This clone appeared a few times. The chain carries TRBV29-1 and TRBJ1-1; no reliable D call. V was pared by 7 bases and J by 3 bases, with 12 bases between. There are 12 residues in the CDR3. Germline CDR1 is SQVTM and CDR2 is ANQGSEA. The CDR3 DNA reads as TGCAGCGGACTAAGATACGACACTGAAGCTTTCTTT. It yields the protein CSGLRYDTEAFF.

In this sample, this clone turned up a few times. The V call is TRBV7-9, the J call TRBJ2-5; possible D gene TRBD2, 5 bases. Deletions cut 1 base from V and 3 bases from J, with 9 bases between. CDR3 size: 14 residues. Germline assignment: CDR1 SEHNR and CDR2 FQNEAQ (reference sequence). CDR3 coding DNA: TGTGCCAGCAGCTTAGAAGGGAGTAAAGAGACCCAGTACTTC. This gives the protein CASSLEGSKETQYF.

This clone turned up a few times. The chain uses TRBV4-1 and TRBJ1-5, with 7 bases identical to TRBD1. The CDR3 consists of 15 residues. Germline V gene data show CDR1 as MGHRA and CDR2 as YSYEKL. V trimming: 4 bases; J trimming: 4 bases; junction bases outside the gene matches: 7. The CDR3 protein is CASSPTGTENQPQHF. The CDR3 DNA reads as TGCGCCAGCAGCCCGACGGGGACAGAGAATCAGCCCCAGCATTTT.

The gene calls are TRBV7-2 and TRBJ2-6; D not resolved. CDR3 size: 17 residues. Per germline, CDR1 SGHTA and CDR2 FQGNSA. V lost 0 bases and J 0 bases, leaving 9 bases between the germline ends. This CDR3 reads CASSLARAGSGANVLTF. CDR3 nucleotide sequence: TGTGCCAGCAGCTTAGCGCGCGCTGGCTCTGGGGCCAACGTCCTGACTTTC.

This clone has just a few counts. The chain combines TRBV9 with TRBJ1-2; tentative D call: TRBD1 (5 bases). In germline, CDR1 is SGDLS, CDR2 YYNGEE. Trimming removed 4 bases from V and 4 bases from J, with 17 bases in between. The CDR3 length is 15 residues. CDR3 coding DNA: TGTGCCAGCAGCCCCAACCGGGGGACGAGCTATGGCTACACCTTC. It specifies CASSPNRGTSYGYTF.

This clone was seen only a few times. The chain has TRBV6-1 and TRBJ2-3; D is possibly TRBD1 or TRBD2 (5 bases each). The CDR3 sequence is 16 residues long. The germline gives CDR1 MNHNS, CDR2 SASEGT. V gave up 0 bases and J gave up 5 bases, with 15 bases separating them. This CDR3 reads CASSEAGGLGVDTQYF. As DNA, the CDR3 is TGTGCCAGCAGTGAAGCGGGTGGGTTGGGGGTAGATACGCAGTATTTT.

The genes are TRBV19 and TRBJ2-1, with D perhaps matching TRBD2 (5 bases). V was clipped by 5 bases and J by 0 bases, with 14 bases between them. The CDR3 has 16 amino acids. Germline values: CDR1 LNHDA, CDR2 SQIVND (reference sequence). As DNA, the CDR3 is TGTGCCAGTAGTTCGGCGGGTATGAGCTCCTACAATGAGCAGTTCTTC. Amino acid sequence: CASSSAGMSSYNEQFF.

The rearrangement uses TRBV5-1 and TRBJ1-1; unclear D gene. CDR3 size: 15 residues. V was shortened by 1 base and J by 6 bases, with 16 bases between the two germline ends. The germline V gene has CDR1 SGHRS and CDR2 YFSETQ. Here the CDR3 DNA reads TGCGCCAGCAGCTTGACTCGGAATATTTTCTCTGAAGCTTTCTTT. Protein sequence: CASSLTRNIFSEAFF.

The chain couples TRBV2 to TRBJ2-3; D is uncertain. The CDR3 has 13 residues. Trimming left V 4 bases short and J 4 bases short, with 9 bases between. CDR1 is SNHLY, CDR2 FYNNEI, per germline. The CDR3 sequence is CASSVSRSDTQYF. The CDR3 bases are TGTGCCAGCAGTGTTAGCCGCTCAGATACGCAGTATTTT.